The T cell receptor beta chain under discussion was sequenced for a study of T cells in Graves' hyperthyroidism and ophthalmopathy. TCR beta CDR3 regions were amplified from RNA transcripts. First-round RT-PCR with HTBI primers amplified the TCR CDR3 region. TCRdb reprocessed the multiplex PCR reads with MiXCR, giving one entry per CDR3 protein. The sample lists 350,000 to 400,000 distinct CDR3 sequences; more than 12% were seen once. This clonotype was counted many times. The germline gives CDR1 DFQATT, CDR2 SNEGSKA (reference sequence). CDR3 length: 11 amino acids. Deletions cut 4 bases from V and 5 bases from J, with 8 bases between.

This TCR was recovered from a woman in her 30s with Graves' hyperthyroidism. Sequencing used blood. This chain joins TRBV20-1 and TRBJ2-5, with a weak D call TRBD2 (5 bases). For the CDR3, the DNA is TGCAGTGCTACTAGCAGGGAGACCCAGTACTTC. Residues: CSATSRETQYF.